This T cell receptor beta chain was documented in a study of siplizumab effects on memory and regulatory T cells. Findings and caveats of the study: Memory cells seemed less diverse than naive T cells, which seemed major alloresponse contributors. Siplizumab significantly brought down the alloreactive sequences that trace back to unstimulated CD4+ memory cells. Roughly 75-96% of proliferating CD4+ or CD8+ clones lacked a naive or memory phenotype that could be assigned.

A single count supports this clone. What it recognizes is unknown. Generated by immunoSEQ multiplex PCR, the TCRdb table keeps only in-frame clones and is missing some. Counted here are over 85,000 clones, roughly 93% occurring once; the ten biggest clones make up 5.5% to 7.5%. The V end lost 5 bases, the J end lost 1 base, and 7 bases lay between the germline ends. The V gene's germline CDR1 is SEHNR and CDR2 FQNEAQ (reference sequence). CDR3 size: 13 residues. The sequenced material came from CD8+ T cells sorted from blood. This sequence originates from a human donor in good health. The chain recombines TRBV7-9 with TRBJ2-3, with D hard to call. The CDR3 reads CASSPGGTDTQYF. The CDR3 nucleotides are TGTGCCAGCAGCCCCGGAGGCACAGATACGCAGTATTTT.